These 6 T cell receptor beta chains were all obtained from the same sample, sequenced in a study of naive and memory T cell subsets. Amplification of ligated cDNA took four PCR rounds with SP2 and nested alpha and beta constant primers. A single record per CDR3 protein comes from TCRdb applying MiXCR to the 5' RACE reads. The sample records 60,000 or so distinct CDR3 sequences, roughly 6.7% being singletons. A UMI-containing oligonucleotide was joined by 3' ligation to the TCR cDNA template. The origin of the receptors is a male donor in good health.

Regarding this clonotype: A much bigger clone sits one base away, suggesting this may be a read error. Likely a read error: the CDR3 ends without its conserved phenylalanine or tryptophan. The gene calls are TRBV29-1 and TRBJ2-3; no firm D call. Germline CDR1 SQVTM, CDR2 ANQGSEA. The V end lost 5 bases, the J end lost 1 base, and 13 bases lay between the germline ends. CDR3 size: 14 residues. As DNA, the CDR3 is TGCAGCGTTCTTAGAAGTCTCCGCACAGATACGCAGTATCTT. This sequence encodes CSVLRSLRTDTQYL.

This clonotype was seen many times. The CDR3 loop is CSVERGTSGGDTQYF. The CDR3, as DNA: TGCAGCGTTGAGAGGGGGACTAGCGGGGGTGATACGCAGTATTTT. This chain connects TRBV29-1 to TRBJ2-3; 14 bases agree with TRBD2. The length of the CDR3 is 15 residues. Trimming at V came to 3 bases and at J to 6 bases, leaving 5 bases not matched to a gene. Germline V CDR1 and CDR2: SQVTM, ANQGSEA.

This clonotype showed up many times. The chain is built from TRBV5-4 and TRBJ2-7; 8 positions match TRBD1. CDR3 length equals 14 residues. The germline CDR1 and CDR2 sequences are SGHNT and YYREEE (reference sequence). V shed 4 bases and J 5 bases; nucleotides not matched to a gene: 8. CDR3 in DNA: TGTGCCAGCAGCGTGGACAGGGTAGTCAACGAGCAGTACTTC. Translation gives CASSVDRVVNEQYF.

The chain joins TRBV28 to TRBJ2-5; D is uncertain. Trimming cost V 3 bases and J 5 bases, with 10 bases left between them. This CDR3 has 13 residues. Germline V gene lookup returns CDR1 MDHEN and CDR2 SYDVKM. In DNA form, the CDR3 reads TGTGCCAGCAGTTTGTCTGCCCGGGAGACCCAGTACTTC. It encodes CASSLSARETQYF.

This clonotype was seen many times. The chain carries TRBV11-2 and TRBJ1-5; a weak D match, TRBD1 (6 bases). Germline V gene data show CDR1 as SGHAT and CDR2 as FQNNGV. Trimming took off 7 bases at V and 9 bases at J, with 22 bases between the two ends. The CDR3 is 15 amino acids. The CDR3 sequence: CASKGRGEVILPQHF. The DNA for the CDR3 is TGTGCCAGCAAGGGGAGGGGGGAAGTAATTCTGCCCCAGCATTTT.

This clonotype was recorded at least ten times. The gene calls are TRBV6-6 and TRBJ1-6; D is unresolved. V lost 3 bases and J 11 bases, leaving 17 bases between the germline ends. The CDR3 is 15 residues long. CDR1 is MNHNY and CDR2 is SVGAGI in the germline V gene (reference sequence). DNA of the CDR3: TGTGCCAGCAGTTATGGTTGGCAACTCCTGGCACCCCTCCACTTT. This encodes CASSYGWQLLAPLHF.